The clone carrying this T cell receptor (beta chain) was detected ten times or more. These data originate in a study of regulatory T cells in long-lasting Graves disease. With iRepertoire HTBI primers and Arm-PCR of CDR3 regions, TCR beta libraries were built. TCRdb independently ran MiXCR on the multiplex PCR reads; one entry per CDR3 protein. Of approximately 400,000 distinct CDR3 sequences listed, about 10% are singletons. The V gene's germline CDR1 is SGDLS and CDR2 YYNGEE. Germline trimming cut 4 bases from V and 6 bases from J; bases unmatched to any gene: 10. This CDR3 is built from 16 residues. Indicated time point: newly diagnosed GD, antithyroid drugs for less than 3 months. The TCR library was made from RNA extracted from PBMCs. The same specimen was also included in a second study, on T cells in Graves' hyperthyroidism and ophthalmopathy. That report adds: Primed by the HTBI set, a first-round RT-PCR was run on the TCR CDR3. Clonotypes that were expanded in thyroid above 0.001 mostly appeared in blood too.

The input for sequencing was peripheral blood mononuclear cells (PBMCs), taken at new diagnosis, from a patient treated with antithyroid drugs. This chain joins TRBV9 and TRBJ2-1; 10 bases align to TRBD1. The clonotype comes from a woman under 30 with Graves disease. CDR3 DNA: TGTGCCAGCAGCACCCGTGACAGGGGGCCCACCAATGAGCAGTTCTTC. Amino acid sequence: CASSTRDRGPTNEQFF.